This T cell receptor (beta chain) was captured in a study of shared clonotypes between healthy human individuals. About the study: A couple of female and three male donors aged 18 to 49 were enrolled.

The assay was immunoSEQ multiplex PCR, and TCRdb's table has in-frame clones only and misses some. The data contain approximately 2.4 million clones, roughly 95% of them singletons. This clonotype was obtained from a man aged 18 to 29 in good health. The sequenced sample was naive CD4+ T cells sorted from blood. Subset in this sample: CD45RA+ positively selected.

CDR3 in DNA: TGTGCCAGCTCACTACAGGACAGATCCACAGATACGCAGTATTTT. Translated, it gives CASSLQDRSTDTQYF. The chain is built from TRBV18 and TRBJ2-3; a possible D gene is TRBD1 (6 bases). The germline V gene encodes CDR1 KGHSH and CDR2 LQKENI. The length of the CDR3 is 15 residues. V was shortened by 4 bases and J by 2 bases, with 13 bases between the two germline ends.